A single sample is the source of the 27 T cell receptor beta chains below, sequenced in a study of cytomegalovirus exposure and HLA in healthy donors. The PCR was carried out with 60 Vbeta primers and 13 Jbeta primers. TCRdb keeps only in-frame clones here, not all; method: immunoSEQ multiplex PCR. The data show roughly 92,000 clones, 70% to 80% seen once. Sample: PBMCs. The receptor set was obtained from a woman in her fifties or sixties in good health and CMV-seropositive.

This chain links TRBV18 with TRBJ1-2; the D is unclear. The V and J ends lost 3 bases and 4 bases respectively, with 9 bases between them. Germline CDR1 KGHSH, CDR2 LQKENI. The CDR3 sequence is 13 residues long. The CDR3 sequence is CASSPDTVYGYTF. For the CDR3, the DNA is TGTGCCAGCTCACCCGACACTGTCTATGGCTACACCTTC.

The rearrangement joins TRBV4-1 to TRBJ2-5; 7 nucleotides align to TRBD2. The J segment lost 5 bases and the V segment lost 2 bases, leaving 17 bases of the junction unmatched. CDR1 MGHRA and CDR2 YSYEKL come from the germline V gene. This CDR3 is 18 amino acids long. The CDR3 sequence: CASSQRLPASGSRETQYF. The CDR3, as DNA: TGCGCCAGCAGCCAAAGACTCCCGGCTAGCGGTAGCCGGGAGACCCAGTACTTC.

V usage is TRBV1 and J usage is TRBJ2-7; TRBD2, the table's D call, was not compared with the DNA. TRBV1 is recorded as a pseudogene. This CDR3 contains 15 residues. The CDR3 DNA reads TGCACCAGCAGCCCCCCGAGCGGGAGGCCCTACGAGCAGTACGTC. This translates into CTSSPPSGRPYEQYV.

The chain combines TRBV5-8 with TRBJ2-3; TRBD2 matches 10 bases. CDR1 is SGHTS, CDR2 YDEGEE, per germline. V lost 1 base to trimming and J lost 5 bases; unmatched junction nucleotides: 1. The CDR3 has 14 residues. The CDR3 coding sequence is TGTGCCAGCAGCTTGCTAGCGGGAGTAGATACGCAGTATTTT. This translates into CASSLLAGVDTQYF.

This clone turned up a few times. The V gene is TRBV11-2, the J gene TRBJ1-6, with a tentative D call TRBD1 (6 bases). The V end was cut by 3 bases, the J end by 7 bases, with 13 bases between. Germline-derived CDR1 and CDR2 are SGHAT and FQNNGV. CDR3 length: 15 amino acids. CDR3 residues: CASSFGQRKNSPLHF. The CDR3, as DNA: TGTGCCAGCAGCTTTGGACAGCGTAAGAATTCACCCCTCCACTTT. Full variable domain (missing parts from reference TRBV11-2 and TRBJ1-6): EAGVAQSPRYKIIEKRQSVAFWCNPISGHATLYWYQQILGQGPKLLIQFQNNGVVDDSQLPKDRFSAERLKGVDSTLKIQPAKLEDSAVYLCASSFGQRKNSPLHFGNGTRLTVT.

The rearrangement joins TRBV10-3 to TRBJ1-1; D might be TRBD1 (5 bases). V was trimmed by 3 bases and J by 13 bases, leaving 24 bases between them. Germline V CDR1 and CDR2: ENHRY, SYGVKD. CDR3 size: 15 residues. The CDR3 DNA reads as TGTGCCATCAGTGATCCCTCCGGGACTTTAGTTAAGGGTTTCTTT. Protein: CAISDPSGTLVKGFF.

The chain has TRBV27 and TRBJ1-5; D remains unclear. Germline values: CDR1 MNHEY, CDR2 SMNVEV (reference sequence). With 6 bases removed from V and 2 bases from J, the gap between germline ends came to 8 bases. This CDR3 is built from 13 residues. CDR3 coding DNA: TGTGCCAGCAGCTCCCGTGGCAATCAGCCCCAGCATTTT. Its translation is CASSSRGNQPQHF.

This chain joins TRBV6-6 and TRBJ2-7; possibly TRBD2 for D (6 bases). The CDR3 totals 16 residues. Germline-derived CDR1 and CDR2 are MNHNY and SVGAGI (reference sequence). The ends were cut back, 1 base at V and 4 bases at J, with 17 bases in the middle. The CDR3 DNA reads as TGTGCCAGCAGTTACTTACTACCGGGGGTGGGGTACGAGCAGTACTTC. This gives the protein CASSYLLPGVGYEQYF.

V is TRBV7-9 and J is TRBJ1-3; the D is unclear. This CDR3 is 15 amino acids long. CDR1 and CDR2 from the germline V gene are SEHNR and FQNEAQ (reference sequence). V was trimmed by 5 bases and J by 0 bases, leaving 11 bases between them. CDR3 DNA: TGTGCCAGCAGCCCCCTACTAAGCTCTGGAAACACCATATATTTT. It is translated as CASSPLLSSGNTIYF.

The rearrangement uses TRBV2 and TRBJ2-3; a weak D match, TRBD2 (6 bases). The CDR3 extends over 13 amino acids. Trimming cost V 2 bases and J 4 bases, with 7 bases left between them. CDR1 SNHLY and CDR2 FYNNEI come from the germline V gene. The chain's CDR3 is CASSEPGADTQYF. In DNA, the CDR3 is TGTGCCAGCAGTGAACCGGGAGCAGATACGCAGTATTTT.

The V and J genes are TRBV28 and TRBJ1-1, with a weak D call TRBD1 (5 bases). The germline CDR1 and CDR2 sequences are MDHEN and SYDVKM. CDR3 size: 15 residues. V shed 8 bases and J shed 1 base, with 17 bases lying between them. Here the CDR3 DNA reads TGTGCCAGCTGCATCCTCAGGGAAGCGAACACTGAAGCTTTCTTT. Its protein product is CASCILREANTEAFF. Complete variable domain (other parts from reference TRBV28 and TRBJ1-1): DVKVTQSSRYLVKRTGEKVFLECVQDMDHENMFWYRQDPGLGLRLIYFSYDVKMKEKGDIPEGYSVSREKKERFSLILESASTNQTSMYLCASCILREANTEAFFGQGTRLTVV.

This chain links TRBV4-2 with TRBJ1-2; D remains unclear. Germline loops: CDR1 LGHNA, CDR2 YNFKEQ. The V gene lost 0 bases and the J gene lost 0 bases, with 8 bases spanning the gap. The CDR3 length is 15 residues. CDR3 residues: CASSQEPGTNYGYTF. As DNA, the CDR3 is TGTGCCAGCAGCCAAGAGCCCGGGACTAACTATGGCTACACCTTC.

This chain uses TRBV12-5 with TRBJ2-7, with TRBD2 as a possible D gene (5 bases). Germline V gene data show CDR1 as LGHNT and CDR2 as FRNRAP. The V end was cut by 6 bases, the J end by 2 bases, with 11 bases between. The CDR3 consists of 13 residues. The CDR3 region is CASGPRETYEQYF. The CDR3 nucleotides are TGTGCTAGTGGCCCCCGGGAAACCTACGAGCAGTACTTC. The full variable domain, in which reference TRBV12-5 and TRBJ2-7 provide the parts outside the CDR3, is DARVTQTPRHKVTEMGQEVTMRCQPILGHNTVFWYRQTMMQGLELLAYFRNRAPLDDSGMPKDRFSAEMPDATLATLKIQPSEPRDSAVYFCASGPRETYEQYFGPGTRLTVT.

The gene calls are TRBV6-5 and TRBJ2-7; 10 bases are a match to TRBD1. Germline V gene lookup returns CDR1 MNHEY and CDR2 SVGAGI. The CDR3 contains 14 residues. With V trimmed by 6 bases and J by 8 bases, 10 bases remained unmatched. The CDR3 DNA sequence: TGTGCCAGCAGCGCCGGGACAGGGGCTACGCAGCAGTACTTC. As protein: CASSAGTGATQQYF.

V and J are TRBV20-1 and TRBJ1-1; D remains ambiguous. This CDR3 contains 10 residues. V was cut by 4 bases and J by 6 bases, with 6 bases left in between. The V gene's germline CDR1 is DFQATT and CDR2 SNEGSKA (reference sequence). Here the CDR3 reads CSAIPAEAFF. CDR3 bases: TGCAGTGCTATCCCTGCTGAAGCTTTCTTT.

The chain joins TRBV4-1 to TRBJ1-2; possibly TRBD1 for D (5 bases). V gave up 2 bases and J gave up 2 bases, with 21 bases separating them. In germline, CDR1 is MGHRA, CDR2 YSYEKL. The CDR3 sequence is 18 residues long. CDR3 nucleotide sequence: TGCGCCAGCAGCCAAACGGGGGGGAGATTTCCGCGGAACTATGGCTACACCTTC. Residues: CASSQTGGRFPRNYGYTF.

The CDR3 DNA reads TGCGCCAGCAGCTTGTTAGGGGTCGAGACCCAGTACTTC. Translating it yields CASSLLGVETQYF. This chain links TRBV5-1 with TRBJ2-5; D is perhaps TRBD1 (5 bases). This CDR3 is built from 13 residues. Germline V gives CDR1 SGHRS, CDR2 YFSETQ. Trimming took 1 base from V and 5 from J, leaving 9 bases between them.

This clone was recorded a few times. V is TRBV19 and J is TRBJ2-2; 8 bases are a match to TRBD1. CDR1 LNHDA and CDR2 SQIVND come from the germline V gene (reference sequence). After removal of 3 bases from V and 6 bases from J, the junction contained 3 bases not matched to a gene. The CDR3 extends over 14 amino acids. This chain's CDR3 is CASSIAQGAGELFF. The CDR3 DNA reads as TGTGCCAGTAGTATCGCACAGGGGGCCGGGGAGCTGTTTTTT. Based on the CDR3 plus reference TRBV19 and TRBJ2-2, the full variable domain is DGGITQSPKYLFRKEGQNVTLSCEQNLNHDAMYWYRQDPGQGLRLIYYSQIVNDFQKGDIAEGYSVSREKKESFPLTVTSAQKNPTAFYLCASSIAQGAGELFFGEGSRLTVL.

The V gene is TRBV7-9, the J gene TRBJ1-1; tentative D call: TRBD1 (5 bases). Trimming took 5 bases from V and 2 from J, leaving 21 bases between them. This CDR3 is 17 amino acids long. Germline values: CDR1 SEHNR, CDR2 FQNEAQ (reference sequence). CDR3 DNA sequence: TGTGCCAGCAGCCCAGGGCTCTTTGCGGGACCAAACACTGAAGCTTTCTTT. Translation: CASSPGLFAGPNTEAFF. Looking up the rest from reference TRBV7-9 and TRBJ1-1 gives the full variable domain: DTGVSQNPRHKITKRGQNVTFRCDPISEHNRLYWYRQTLGQGPEFLTYFQNEAQLEKSRLLSDRFSAERPKGSFSTLEIQRTEQGDSAMYLCASSPGLFAGPNTEAFFGQGTRLTVV.

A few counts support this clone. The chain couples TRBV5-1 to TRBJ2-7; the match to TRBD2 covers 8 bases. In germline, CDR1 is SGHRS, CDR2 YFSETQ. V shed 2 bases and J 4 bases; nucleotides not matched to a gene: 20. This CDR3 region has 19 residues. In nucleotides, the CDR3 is TGCGCCAGCAGCTTCTCTACTATCAGCGGGGGAGTCGGAGGGTACGAGCAGTACTTC. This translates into CASSFSTISGGVGGYEQYF.

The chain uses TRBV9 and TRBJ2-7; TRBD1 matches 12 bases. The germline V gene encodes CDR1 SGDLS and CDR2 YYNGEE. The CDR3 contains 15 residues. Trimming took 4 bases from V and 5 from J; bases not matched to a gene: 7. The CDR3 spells CASSTTGTGGDEQYF. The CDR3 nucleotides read TGTGCCAGCAGCACAACCGGGACAGGGGGCGACGAGCAGTACTTC.

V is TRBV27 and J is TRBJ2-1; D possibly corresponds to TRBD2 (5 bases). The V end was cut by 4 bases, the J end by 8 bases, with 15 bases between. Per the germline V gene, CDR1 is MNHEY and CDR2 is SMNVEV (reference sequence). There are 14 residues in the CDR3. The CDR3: CASSSEIGSDEQFF. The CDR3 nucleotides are TGTGCCAGCAGTTCTGAAATTGGGAGCGATGAGCAGTTCTTC.

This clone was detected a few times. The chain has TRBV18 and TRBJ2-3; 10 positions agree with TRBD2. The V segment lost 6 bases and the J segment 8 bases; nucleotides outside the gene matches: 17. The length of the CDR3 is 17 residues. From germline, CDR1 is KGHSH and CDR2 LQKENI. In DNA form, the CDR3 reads TGTGCCAGCTCCCTGCAAGCCCCAGCGGGAGGGCCGGGTACGCAGTATTTT. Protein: CASSLQAPAGGPGTQYF.

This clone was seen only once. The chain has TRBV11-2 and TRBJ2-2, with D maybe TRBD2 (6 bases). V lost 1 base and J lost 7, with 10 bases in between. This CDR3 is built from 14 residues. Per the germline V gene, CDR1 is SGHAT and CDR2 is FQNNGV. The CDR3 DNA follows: TGTGCCAGCAGCTTAGGAAGGCGGGGCGGGGAGCTGTTTTTT. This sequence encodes CASSLGRRGGELFF.

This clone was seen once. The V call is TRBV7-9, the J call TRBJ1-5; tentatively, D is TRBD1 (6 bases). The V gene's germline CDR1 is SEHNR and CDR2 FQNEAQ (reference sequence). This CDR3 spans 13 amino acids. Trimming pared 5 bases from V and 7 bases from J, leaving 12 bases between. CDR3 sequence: CASSAQGGQPQHF. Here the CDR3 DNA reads TGTGCCAGCAGCGCACAGGGTGGGCAGCCCCAGCATTTT.

DNA of the CDR3: TGTGCCAGCAGCTTAGTCCCGGGACTGATTAATTCACCCCTCCACTTT. This gives the protein CASSLVPGLINSPLHF. This chain uses TRBV11-2 with TRBJ1-6; maybe TRBD1 (5 bases). The CDR3 is 16 residues long. Trimming cost V 1 base and J 6 bases, with 13 bases left between them. Germline CDR1 SGHAT, CDR2 FQNNGV.

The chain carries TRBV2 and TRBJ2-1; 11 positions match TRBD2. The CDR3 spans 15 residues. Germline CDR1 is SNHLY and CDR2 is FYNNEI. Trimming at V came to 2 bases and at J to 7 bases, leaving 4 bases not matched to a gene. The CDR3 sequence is CASSELAGGWNEQFF. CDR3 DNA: TGTGCCAGCAGTGAATTAGCGGGAGGGTGGAATGAGCAGTTCTTC.